This TCR beta chain is drawn from a study of shared clonotypes between healthy human individuals. Study-level findings and limits: The authors sampled blood alone, and tissue repertoires likely differ. Naive subsets tended to show greater estimated richness than memory subsets.

The repertoire was sequenced with immunoSEQ multiplex PCR; TCRdb's copy has only in-frame clones and lacks some. This sample carries some 2,100,000 clones, 85% to 95% of them seen once, and the ten largest clones take under 2%. Naive CD8 cells, CD45RO-negative and positively selected for CCR7, excluded terminally differentiated effector memory CD45RA+ cells. Concerning this clone itself: Its target is not known. Distinct nucleotide sequences in the sample also encode this CDR3.

This receptor was taken from a young man in good health. Some clones in this sample may be carry-over from other donors' samples. The sequenced sample consisted of naive CD8+ T cells from PBMCs.

In nucleotides, the CDR3 is TGTGCCAGCAGCCCACGTGGGGATGAAAAACTGTTTTTT. This gives the protein CASSPRGDEKLFF. The rearrangement uses TRBV7-6 and TRBJ1-4; D gene unclear. CDR3 size: 13 residues. Germline V gene data show CDR1 as SGHVS and CDR2 as FNYEAQ. Trimming took off 5 bases at V and 6 bases at J, with 10 bases between the two ends.